The entry below gives a single TCR beta chain sequence along with its context. This clonotype was counted between two and nine times. No cognate antigen has been identified for it. There are no base qualities to consult, and no much larger clone falls within one base. The label giving this sample's treatment or condition can be read as: allogeneic hematopoietic cell transplantation with graft depleted of TCRalphabeta T cells and CD19 B cells. TCRalphabeta/CD19-depleted allogeneic hematopoietic cell grafts were given to the transplant recipients, all of whom were children. This sample was taken from a study of T-cell reconstitution after alpha-beta-depleted transplantation in children (dated by TCRdb to about 2016). At the level of the whole study: Using TCR repertoire profiling, the study followed T-cell immune reconstitution in a quantitative way in children after TCRalphabeta/CD19-depleted allogeneic hematopoietic cell transplantation. Study-wide findings and limitations: The apparently early recovery of alphabetaT-cell counts about two months after transplant reportedly depended on only several hundred rapidly expanded clones that came from non-depleted graft cells. The frequencies of hyperexpanded clones fell over the following months, and after one year, T-cell counts and TCRbeta diversity were mostly attributed to newly produced T cells. In some patients, high TCRbeta diversity at day 60 was attributed to recipient T cells and intrathymic progenitors that had survived conditioning.

The library was obtained by PCR. The reads were generated on an Illumina HiSeq 2500. Molecular barcoding was employed in the preparation of TCR libraries, with unique molecular identifiers being used to normalize TCRbeta repertoire quantification. Using fastp trimming at Q25 and MiXCR clonotype assembly, TCRdb reanalyzed the public sequencing data and kept in-frame beta chains. Rows matching on CDR3 protein sequence are summarized as one entry with the most common DNA and genes. This sample is represented by a few hundred thousand distinct CDR3 sequences; over 25% of them were singletons. Under 45% of the sample goes to the ten largest clones. Reading from cysteine to phenylalanine, the CDR3 counts 15 amino acids. Only the CDR3 DNA stays, 45 bases, in frame from base 1. The V end loses 5 bases and the J end loses 0 bases, and a stretch of 10 bases separates them. CDR1 and CDR2 are read off the germline V gene as KGHSH and LQKENI.

This sample comprised PBMCs, obtained before TCRalphabeta/CD19-depleted stem cell transplant. The clonotype was recovered from a boy in the first two years of life with Wiskott-Aldrich syndrome, due to receive a stem cell transplant. The sequence links TRBV18 to TRBJ1-4, with no confident D gene call. CDR3 reads: CASSERLTTNEKLFF. The bases read TGTGCCAGCTCAGAAAGACTGACAACTAATGAAAAACTGTTTTTT.